These 6 T cell receptor beta chains were all obtained from the same sample, sequenced in a study of T cells in Graves' hyperthyroidism and ophthalmopathy. Using RNA transcripts as the source, TCR beta CDR3 regions were amplified. The HTBI primer set drove a first-round RT-PCR of the TCR CDR3. MiXCR, run by TCRdb on the multiplex PCR reads, gives a single entry per CDR3 protein. The profile shows about 640,000 distinct CDR3 sequences, around 21% of them singletons. The source material was blood. These receptors all stem from a man aged 25-45 years with Graves' ophthalmopathy.

This clonotype occurred many times. The gene calls are TRBV19 and TRBJ2-1; 13 positions agree with TRBD2. The V and J ends lost 6 bases and 6 bases, in that order; junction bases with no gene match: 8. In germline, CDR1 is LNHDA, CDR2 SQIVND (reference sequence). CDR3 length: 16 residues. CDR3 loop: CASRNMGLAGRNEQFF. CDR3 nucleotide sequence: TGTGCCAGTAGGAATATGGGACTAGCGGGACGCAATGAGCAGTTCTTC.

V and J are TRBV20-1 and TRBJ2-2, with a possible D match to TRBD1 (6 bases). The CDR3 is made up of 16 amino acids. The V and J ends lost 4 bases and 1 base respectively, with 16 bases between them. CDR1 and CDR2 (germline): DFQATT, SNEGSKA (reference sequence). The CDR3 region is CSAITPYRENTGELFF. DNA of the CDR3: TGCAGTGCTATTACCCCGTACAGGGAGAACACCGGGGAGCTGTTTTTT.

This clonotype was observed a few times. The J gene is TRBJ2-2, the V gene TRBV2; TRBD1 might be the D (6 bases). Germline assignment: CDR1 SNHLY and CDR2 FYNNEI. CDR3 size: 17 residues. Trimming removed 3 bases from V and 1 base from J, with 15 bases in between. CDR3 nucleotide sequence: TGTGCCAGCAGTGACCCCCGACAGGAGCGGAACACCGGGGAGCTGTTTTTT. Translated: CASSDPRQERNTGELFF.

This clonotype occurred a few times. The gene calls are TRBV18 and TRBJ2-1; the match to TRBD1 covers 7 bases. V was pared by 5 bases and J by 6 bases, with 10 bases of the junction left unmatched. This CDR3 region has 15 residues. Germline lookup yields CDR1 KGHSH and CDR2 LQKENI. The CDR3: CASSNLNTGVNEQFF. The CDR3 bases are TGTGCCAGCTCAAATCTGAACACAGGGGTCAATGAGCAGTTCTTC.

This clonotype was detected a few times. This chain links TRBV20-1 with TRBJ2-7; D call uncertain. The V end was cut by 5 bases, the J end by 6 bases, with 17 bases between. From germline, CDR1 is DFQATT and CDR2 SNEGSKA (reference sequence). CDR3 size: 13 residues. In nucleotides, the CDR3 is TGCAGTGCTGGCAGGAAAAGGGTCGGCGAGCAGTACTTC. It yields the protein CSAGRKRVGEQYF.

The sample holds one count of this clonotype. This chain joins TRBV25-1 and TRBJ2-5; no reliable D call. Trimming removed 1 base at V and 2 bases at J, with 8 bases between. Germline V gene lookup returns CDR1 MGHDK and CDR2 SYGVNS. The CDR3 consists of 14 residues. CDR3 protein: CASSEWTEQETQYF. CDR3 bases: TGTGCCAGCAGTGAATGGACGGAACAAGAGACCCAGTACTTC.